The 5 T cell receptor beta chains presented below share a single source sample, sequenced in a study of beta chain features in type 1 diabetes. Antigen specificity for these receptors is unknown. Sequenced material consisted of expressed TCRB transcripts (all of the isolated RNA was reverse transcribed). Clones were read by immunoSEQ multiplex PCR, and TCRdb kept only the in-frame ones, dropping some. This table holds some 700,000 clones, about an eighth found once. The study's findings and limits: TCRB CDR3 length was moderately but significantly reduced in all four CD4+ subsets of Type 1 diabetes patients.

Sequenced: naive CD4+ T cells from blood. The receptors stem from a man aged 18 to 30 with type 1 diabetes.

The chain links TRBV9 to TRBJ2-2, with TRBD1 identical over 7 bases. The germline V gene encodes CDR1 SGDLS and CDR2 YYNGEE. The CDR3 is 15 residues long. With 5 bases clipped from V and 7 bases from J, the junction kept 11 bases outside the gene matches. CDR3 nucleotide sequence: TGTGCCAGCAGGCCCACAGGGGTCATTGACGGGGAGCTGTTTTTT. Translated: CASRPTGVIDGELFF.

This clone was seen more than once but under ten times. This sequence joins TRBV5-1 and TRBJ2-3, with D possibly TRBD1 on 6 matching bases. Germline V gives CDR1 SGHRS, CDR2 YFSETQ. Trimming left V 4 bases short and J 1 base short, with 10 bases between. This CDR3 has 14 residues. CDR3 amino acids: CASSQGLGTDTQYF. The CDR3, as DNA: TGCGCCAGCAGCCAGGGGTTGGGCACAGATACGCAGTATTTT. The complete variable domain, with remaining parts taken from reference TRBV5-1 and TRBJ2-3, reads KAGVTQTPRYLIKTRGQQVTLSCSPISGHRSVSWYQQTPGQGLQFLFEYFSETQRNKGNFPGRFSGRQFSNSRSEMNVSTLELGDSALYLCASSQGLGTDTQYFGPGTRLTVL.

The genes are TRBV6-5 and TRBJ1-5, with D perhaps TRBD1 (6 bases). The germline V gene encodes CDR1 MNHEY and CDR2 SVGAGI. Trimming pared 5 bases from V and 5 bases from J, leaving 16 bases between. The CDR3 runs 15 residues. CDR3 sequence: CASSKSRTAYQPQHF. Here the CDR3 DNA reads TGTGCCAGCAGTAAGTCCAGGACAGCATATCAGCCCCAGCATTTT.

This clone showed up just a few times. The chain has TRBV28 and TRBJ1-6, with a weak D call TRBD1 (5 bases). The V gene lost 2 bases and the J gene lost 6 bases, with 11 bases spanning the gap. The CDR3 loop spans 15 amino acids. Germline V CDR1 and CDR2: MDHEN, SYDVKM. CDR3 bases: TGTGCCAGCAGTTTAGGGGCAGGAGCTAATTCACCCCTCCACTTT. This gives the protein CASSLGAGANSPLHF. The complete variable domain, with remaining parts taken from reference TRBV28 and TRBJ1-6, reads DVKVTQSSRYLVKRTGEKVFLECVQDMDHENMFWYRQDPGLGLRLIYFSYDVKMKEKGDIPEGYSVSREKKERFSLILESASTNQTSMYLCASSLGAGANSPLHFGNGTRLTVT.

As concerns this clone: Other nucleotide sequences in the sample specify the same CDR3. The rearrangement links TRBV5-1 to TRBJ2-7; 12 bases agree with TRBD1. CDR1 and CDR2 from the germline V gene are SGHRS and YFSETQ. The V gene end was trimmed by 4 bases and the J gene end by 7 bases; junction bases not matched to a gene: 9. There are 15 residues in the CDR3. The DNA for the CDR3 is TGCGCCAGCAGCCCCCCGGGACAGGGGGCAAGAGAGCAGTACTTC. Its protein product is CASSPPGQGAREQYF.